This TCR beta chain was obtained from a study of identical twins. Study-wide findings and caveats: Weaker excess twin sharing was observed in beta out-of-frame sequences. Rather than following the same donors, the conclusions depended on cross-sectional statistical analysis.

Using its own MiXCR run on the 5' RACE reads, TCRdb lists one record per CDR3 protein. The repertoire has about 690,000 distinct CDR3 sequences, 6.1% of them found once; the top ten carry about 1.8%. The CDR3 contains 15 residues. CDR1 and CDR2 from the germline V gene are SEHNR and FQNEAQ (reference sequence). With 1 base removed from V and 8 bases from J, the gap between germline ends came to 15 bases. This clonotype was seen a few times. Its antigen is not known. What was sequenced was naive T cells sorted from blood. The rearrangement uses TRBV7-9 and TRBJ2-1, with D hard to call. The receptor was isolated from a man aged 18-30 years in good health. The CDR3 sequence: CASSLGPTPRYEQFF. The CDR3 DNA is TGTGCCAGCAGCTTAGGGCCGACACCCCGCTATGAGCAGTTCTTC.